This section outlines one T cell receptor beta chain sequence together with its context. The target antigen is unknown. Sample time point: blood 4 weeks post-SBRT, at nephrectomy. The sample's treatment: 15 Gy SBRT to primary tumor, nephrectomy 4 weeks later. Method: immunoSEQ multiplex PCR; TCRdb's copy keeps in-frame clones and lacks some. There are 150,000 to 200,000 clones in the sample; approximately 90% occur only once, and approximately 10% lies in the top ten. The data derive from a study of radiation and T cells in renal cell carcinoma. Study-wide results and limits: Top tumor clonotypes rose in blood 2 weeks post-radiation, then contracted.

Germline V CDR1 and CDR2: LNHNV, YYDKDF (reference sequence). This CDR3 spans 17 amino acids. Germline trimming cut 0 bases from V and 6 bases from J; bases unmatched to any gene: 6. This clonotype was sampled from a woman aged 45-59 years with renal cell carcinoma. This rearrangement joins TRBV15 to TRBJ1-6; 9 bases map to TRBD1. Specimen: blood, collected from a patient whose treatment included radiotherapy and nephrectomy. The CDR3 loop is CATSREVTGGLNSPLHF. CDR3 DNA: TGTGCCACCAGCAGAGAGGTTACAGGGGGCCTTAATTCACCCCTCCACTTT.